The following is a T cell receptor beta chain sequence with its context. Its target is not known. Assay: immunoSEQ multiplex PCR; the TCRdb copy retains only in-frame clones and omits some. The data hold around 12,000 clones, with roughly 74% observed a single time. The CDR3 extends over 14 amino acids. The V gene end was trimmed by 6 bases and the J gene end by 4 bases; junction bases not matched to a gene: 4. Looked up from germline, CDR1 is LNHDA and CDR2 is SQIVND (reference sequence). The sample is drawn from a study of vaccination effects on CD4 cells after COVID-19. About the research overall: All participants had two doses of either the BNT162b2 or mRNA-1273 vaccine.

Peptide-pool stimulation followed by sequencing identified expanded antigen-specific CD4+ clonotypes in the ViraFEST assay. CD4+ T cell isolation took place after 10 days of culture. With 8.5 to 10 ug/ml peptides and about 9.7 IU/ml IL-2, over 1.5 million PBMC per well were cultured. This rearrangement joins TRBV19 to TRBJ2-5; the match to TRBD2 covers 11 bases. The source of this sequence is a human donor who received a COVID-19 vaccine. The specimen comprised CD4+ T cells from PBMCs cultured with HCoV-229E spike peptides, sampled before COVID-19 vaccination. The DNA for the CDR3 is TGTGCCAGTAGGATGACTAGCGGGACAGAGACCCAGTACTTC. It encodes CASRMTSGTETQYF.